Below, 32 T cell receptor beta chains from the same sample are listed, as sequenced in a study of blood T cell repertoires in COVID-19. Clones were sequenced by immunoSEQ multiplex PCR, and TCRdb holds only the in-frame ones, with some missing. This table holds approximately 46,000 clones, about nine tenths found once. Sequencing input: peripheral blood. Receptors originate from a man aged 65-85 years with active COVID-19.

The gene calls are TRBV15 and TRBJ2-7; 8 bases fit TRBD2. The CDR3 has 15 amino acids. Germline-derived CDR1 and CDR2 are LNHNV and YYDKDF (reference sequence). The V segment lost 0 bases and the J segment 6 bases; nucleotides outside the gene matches: 7. The CDR3 bases are TGTGCCACCAGCAGAGAGGTGCGGGGGGTTGGCGAGCAGTACTTC. Translated: CATSREVRGVGEQYF.

The chain couples TRBV7-2 to TRBJ2-3; 11 bases are shared with TRBD1. V trimming: 1 base; J trimming: 4 bases; junction bases outside the gene matches: 4. Looked up from germline, CDR1 is SGHTA and CDR2 is FQGNSA. This CDR3 region has 16 residues. As DNA, the CDR3 is TGTGCCAGCAGCTTAGTGAGGACAGGGGGCGCAGATACGCAGTATTTT. This gives the protein CASSLVRTGGADTQYF.

The chain is built from TRBV7-2 and TRBJ2-7; TRBD1 is a possible D gene (6 bases). Germline CDR1 reads SGHTA; CDR2 reads FQGNSA. The V gene lost 5 bases and the J gene lost 2 bases, with 13 bases spanning the gap. The CDR3 totals 14 residues. CDR3 in DNA: TGTGCCAGCAGCCCCCGCCGGGACACCTACGAGCAGTACTTC. Translated: CASSPRRDTYEQYF.

The chain employs TRBV7-2 and TRBJ2-2; 9 positions agree with TRBD2. With 5 bases clipped from V and 6 bases from J, the junction kept 13 bases outside the gene matches. The V gene's germline CDR1 is SGHTA and CDR2 FQGNSA. This CDR3 is built from 17 residues. DNA for the CDR3: TGTGCCAGCAGCCTCCAAGGTGGATTAGCGGGGGCCGGGGAGCTGTTTTTT. It translates to CASSLQGGLAGAGELFF.

The V call is TRBV6-6, the J call TRBJ2-3; 8 bases are shared with TRBD1. The CDR3 totals 16 residues. Germline V gene data show CDR1 as MNHNY and CDR2 as SVGAGI (reference sequence). Trimming at V came to 5 bases and at J to 2 bases, leaving 9 bases not matched to a gene. CDR3 DNA: TGTGCCAGCAGTCAACGCCCGACAGGGGCCACAGATACGCAGTATTTT. Translating it yields CASSQRPTGATDTQYF.

The chain uses TRBV3-1 (or the pseudogene TRBV3-2) and TRBJ1-2, with 12 bases matching TRBD1. This CDR3 spans 18 amino acids. The V segment lost 4 bases and the J segment 4 bases; nucleotides outside the gene matches: 13. Germline V gene lookup returns CDR1 LGHDT and CDR2 YNNKEL (reference sequence). The CDR3 DNA reads as TGTGCCAGCAGCCCCCTCGGGGACAGGGGGCGCGGTGGCTATGGCTACACCTTC. Amino acid sequence: CASSPLGDRGRGGYGYTF.

The chain employs TRBV2 and TRBJ2-3; 8 bases are shared with TRBD2. Trimming removed 6 bases from V and 6 bases from J; junction bases left unmatched: 2. CDR3 length equals 12 residues. The germline gives CDR1 SNHLY, CDR2 FYNNEI. The DNA for the CDR3 is TGTGCCAGCAGCAGGACTAGCGATACGCAGTATTTT. This encodes CASSRTSDTQYF.

In this sample, this clone turned up once. The genes are TRBV7-2 and TRBJ2-1; D is uncertain. From germline, CDR1 is SGHTA and CDR2 FQGNSA. The CDR3 length is 11 residues. Trimming cost V 1 base and J 12 bases, with 7 bases left between them. CDR3 region: CASSLDFVQFF. CDR3 nucleotide sequence: TGTGCCAGCAGCTTAGACTTCGTGCAGTTCTTC.

V and J are TRBV9 and TRBJ1-3, with D perhaps TRBD1 (5 bases). V dropped 3 bases and J dropped 1 base, with 17 bases sitting between them. The CDR3 runs 17 residues. The germline V gene has CDR1 SGDLS and CDR2 YYNGEE. CDR3 protein: CASSAPAGGLSGNTIYF. The CDR3 nucleotides are TGTGCCAGCAGCGCTCCGGCGGGGGGACTTTCTGGAAACACCATATATTTT.

The chain recombines TRBV2 with TRBJ1-1; D uncertain. The CDR3 length is 12 residues. Trimming removed 3 bases from V and 3 bases from J, with 5 bases in between. Germline V gene lookup returns CDR1 SNHLY and CDR2 FYNNEI. CDR3 sequence: CASSEADTEAFF. In nucleotides, the CDR3 is TGTGCCAGCAGTGAGGCGGACACTGAAGCTTTCTTT.

The chain recombines TRBV24-1 with TRBJ2-7; a possible D gene is TRBD1 (6 bases). Germline CDR1 KGHDR, CDR2 SFDVKD. Deletions cut 4 bases from V and 2 bases from J, with 8 bases between. The CDR3 is 13 amino acids. As DNA, the CDR3 is TGTGCCACCAGTGACACAGGGACCTACGAGCAGTACTTC. Protein product: CATSDTGTYEQYF.

J is TRBJ1-5 and V is TRBV2; perhaps TRBD1 as D (6 bases). The CDR3 is 15 residues long. V dropped 3 bases and J dropped 2 bases, with 11 bases sitting between them. Germline lookup yields CDR1 SNHLY and CDR2 FYNNEI. In nucleotides, the CDR3 is TGTGCCAGCAGTGAGACAGGCCTTGGCAATCAGCCCCAGCATTTT. It yields the protein CASSETGLGNQPQHF.

V usage is TRBV19 and J usage is TRBJ2-1; 7 bases are shared with TRBD1. J lost 5 bases, V lost 1 base, and 5 bases had no gene match. CDR3 length equals 15 residues. Germline values: CDR1 LNHDA, CDR2 SQIVND (reference sequence). CDR3 loop: CASSIGGGHHNEQFF. The CDR3 DNA reads TGTGCCAGTAGTATAGGAGGGGGCCACCACAATGAGCAGTTCTTC.

This rearrangement joins TRBV28 to TRBJ1-1, with TRBD1 matching 9 bases. The CDR3 contains 16 residues. Trimming took 4 bases from V and 1 from J; bases not matched to a gene: 7. CDR1 MDHEN and CDR2 SYDVKM come from the germline V gene. The DNA of the CDR3 is TGTGCCAGCAGTTCCCCCCCGGGACAGGGGAACACTGAAGCTTTCTTT. It is translated as CASSSPPGQGNTEAFF.

V is TRBV5-1 and J is TRBJ2-1, with D unclear. The germline V gene encodes CDR1 SGHRS and CDR2 YFSETQ. CDR3 size: 16 residues. V dropped 4 bases and J dropped 5 bases, with 19 bases sitting between them. In nucleotides, the CDR3 is TGCGCCAGCAGCATAAGTAGCCAATCCGCTGACAATGAGCAGTTCTTC. Protein: CASSISSQSADNEQFF.

The V and J genes are TRBV6-6 and TRBJ1-4, with TRBD1 identical over 7 bases. The CDR3 has 15 amino acids. Looked up from germline, CDR1 is MNHNY and CDR2 is SVGAGI (reference sequence). Trimming at V came to 5 bases and at J to 1 base, leaving 4 bases not matched to a gene. As DNA, the CDR3 is TGTGCCAGCAGTCAGACAGGGCGAACTAATGAAAAACTGTTTTTT. It encodes CASSQTGRTNEKLFF.

This clone occurred once. An end of the junction does not agree with germline; a read error may underlie this. CDR3 amino acids: CASSVGSQETQYF. The CDR3, as DNA: TGTGCCAGCAGCGTAGGCAGCCAAGAGACCCAGTACTTC. The rearrangement links TRBV13 to TRBJ2-5; D gene ambiguous. The CDR3 is made up of 13 amino acids. Germline V gene data show CDR1 as PRHDT and CDR2 as FYEKMQ (reference sequence).

The chain recombines TRBV20-1 with TRBJ1-5; perhaps TRBD1 as D (5 bases). The CDR3 covers 15 residues. The germline V gene has CDR1 DFQATT and CDR2 SNEGSKA (reference sequence). The V and J ends lost 3 bases and 3 bases respectively, with 15 bases between them. This CDR3 is CSASKWTPDNQPQHF. CDR3 DNA sequence: TGCAGTGCTAGTAAGTGGACACCTGACAATCAGCCCCAGCATTTT.

This chain connects TRBV13 to TRBJ1-6, with D tentatively TRBD1 (6 bases). Trimming removed 2 bases from V and 6 bases from J, with 8 bases in between. There are 14 residues in the CDR3. CDR1 PRHDT and CDR2 FYEKMQ come from the germline V gene (reference sequence). The CDR3 nucleotides read TGTGCCAGCAGCTTAACAGGGACTAATTCACCCCTCCACTTT. Amino acid sequence: CASSLTGTNSPLHF. Supplemented by reference TRBV13 and TRBJ1-6, the full variable domain reads AAGVIQSPRHLIKEKRETATLKCYPIPRHDTVYWYQQGPGQDPQFLISFYEKMQSDKGSIPDRFSAQQFSDYHSELNMSSLELGDSALYFCASSLTGTNSPLHFGNGTRLTVT.

The rearrangement uses TRBV30 and TRBJ1-1; unclear D gene. Germline values: CDR1 GTSNPN, CDR2 SVGIG (reference sequence). This CDR3 region has 14 residues. Between the trimmed V and J ends, which lost 2 bases and 3 bases, there was a span of 13 bases. The CDR3: CAWSLRRRDTEAFF. CDR3 DNA: TGTGCCTGGAGTCTTCGCCGGCGGGACACTGAAGCTTTCTTT.

The chain couples TRBV25-1 to TRBJ2-1, with TRBD1 as a possible D gene (5 bases). This CDR3 spans 14 amino acids. V was pared by 0 bases and J by 5 bases, with 8 bases between. Germline-derived CDR1 and CDR2 are MGHDK and SYGVNS. CDR3 region: CASSEYTGNNEQFF. CDR3 bases: TGTGCCAGCAGTGAATATACAGGCAACAATGAGCAGTTCTTC.

The chain joins TRBV10-3 to TRBJ2-1; D might be TRBD2 (5 bases). Germline V gene sequence: CDR1 ENHRY, CDR2 SYGVKD. V was trimmed by 0 bases and J by 0 bases, leaving 9 bases between them. The CDR3 is made up of 16 amino acids. CDR3 nucleotide sequence: TGTGCCATCAGTGAGTCAACGGGGAGCTCCTACAATGAGCAGTTCTTC. The encoded protein is CAISESTGSSYNEQFF.

This clone was recorded a few times. The chain employs TRBV7-2 and TRBJ1-2, with 7 nucleotides matching TRBD1. Germline CDR1 is SGHTA and CDR2 is FQGNSA. V shed 5 bases, J shed 8 bases, and the junction held 8 bases outside the gene matches. The CDR3 sequence is 13 residues long. The CDR3 sequence is CASSQNTGEGYTF. The CDR3, as DNA: TGTGCCAGCAGCCAGAACACAGGGGAAGGCTACACCTTC.

This clone occurred once. The V and J genes are TRBV6-5 and TRBJ1-1; 9 nucleotides agree with TRBD1. Germline assignment: CDR1 MNHEY and CDR2 SVGAGI. V lost 2 bases to trimming and J lost 4 bases; unmatched junction nucleotides: 2. The CDR3 runs 14 residues. The CDR3 loop reads CASSYGDRATEAFF. The CDR3 coding sequence is TGTGCCAGCAGTTACGGGGACAGGGCCACTGAAGCTTTCTTT.

The CDR3 DNA sequence: TGTGCCAGCACCGACGGACTAGCGGGGAGAAACTACGAGCAGTACTTC. It yields the protein CASTDGLAGRNYEQYF. The rearrangement uses TRBV6-6 and TRBJ2-7; 12 bases are a match to TRBD2. Germline CDR1 MNHNY, CDR2 SVGAGI (reference sequence). The V segment lost 7 bases and the J segment 3 bases; nucleotides outside the gene matches: 10. The CDR3 covers 16 residues.

The rearrangement links TRBV28 to TRBJ2-1; 15 bases line up with TRBD2. CDR3 length equals 18 residues. With 2 bases clipped from V and 8 bases from J, the junction kept 10 bases outside the gene matches. The germline CDR1 and CDR2 sequences are MDHEN and SYDVKM. The CDR3 DNA follows: TGTGCCAGCAGTTTACCCCCTAGGACTAGCGGGGGGGCCCATGAGCAGTTCTTC. It yields the protein CASSLPPRTSGGAHEQFF.

The chain uses TRBV7-2 and TRBJ2-3; D is perhaps TRBD2 (7 bases). Between the trimmed V and J ends, which lost 4 bases and 8 bases, there was a span of 16 bases. The length of the CDR3 is 14 residues. The germline V gene encodes CDR1 SGHTA and CDR2 FQGNSA. CDR3 DNA: TGTGCCAGCAGCTACGCTGGGGGGGCCAGTACGCAGTATTTT. Translation: CASSYAGGASTQYF. Full variable domain (rest looked up from reference TRBV7-2 and TRBJ2-3): GAGVSQSPSNKVTEKGKDVELRCDPISGHTALYWYRQSLGQGLEFLIYFQGNSAPDKSGLPSDRFSAERTGGSVSTLTIQRTQQEDSAVYLCASSYAGGASTQYFGPGTRLTVL.

The sample holds one count of this clone. V gene TRBV7-9 combines with J gene TRBJ1-1, with D possibly matching TRBD1 (6 bases). Trimming shortened V by 7 bases and J by 0 bases, and 12 bases separated the two germline ends. There are 14 residues in the CDR3. Germline CDR1 SEHNR, CDR2 FQNEAQ (reference sequence). CDR3 sequence reads: CASISTGVNTEAFF. Here the CDR3 DNA reads TGTGCCAGCATCTCGACAGGAGTGAACACTGAAGCTTTCTTT.

This chain uses TRBV19 with TRBJ1-4; perhaps TRBD1 as D (6 bases). Trimming took 3 bases from V and 8 from J, leaving 16 bases between them. Germline V gene data show CDR1 as LNHDA and CDR2 as SQIVND (reference sequence). This CDR3 has 15 amino acids. The CDR3 reads CASSIHRVGREKLFF. For the CDR3, the DNA is TGTGCCAGTAGTATTCACAGGGTAGGAAGAGAAAAACTGTTTTTT.

V usage is TRBV11-2 and J usage is TRBJ1-2, with TRBD1 identical over 9 bases. CDR3 length: 14 amino acids. Looked up from germline, CDR1 is SGHAT and CDR2 is FQNNGV. V dropped 5 bases and J dropped 4; count of bases not matched to a gene: 5. The CDR3 DNA reads as TGTGCCAGCAGCCCTCGACAGGGGGGCTATGGCTACACCTTC. This codes for CASSPRQGGYGYTF.

This chain joins TRBV3-1 (or the pseudogene TRBV3-2) and TRBJ1-1; no reliable D call. The CDR3 length is 14 residues. Germline V gives CDR1 LGHDT, CDR2 YNNKEL (reference sequence). Trimming cost V 2 bases and J 4 bases, with 11 bases left between them. CDR3 amino acids: CASSQYQVGTEAFF. In nucleotides, the CDR3 is TGTGCCAGCAGCCAATATCAGGTAGGCACTGAAGCTTTCTTT.

This chain joins TRBV4-2 and TRBJ1-2, with TRBD1 matching over 9 bases. CDR3 length: 16 amino acids. The trim removed 2 bases at V and 7 bases at J, leaving 11 bases unmatched. The germline V gene has CDR1 LGHNA and CDR2 YNFKEQ. DNA for the CDR3: TGTGCCAGCAGCCAACCAACAGGGGGCGCGAGATTTGGCTACACCTTC. This codes for CASSQPTGGARFGYTF.